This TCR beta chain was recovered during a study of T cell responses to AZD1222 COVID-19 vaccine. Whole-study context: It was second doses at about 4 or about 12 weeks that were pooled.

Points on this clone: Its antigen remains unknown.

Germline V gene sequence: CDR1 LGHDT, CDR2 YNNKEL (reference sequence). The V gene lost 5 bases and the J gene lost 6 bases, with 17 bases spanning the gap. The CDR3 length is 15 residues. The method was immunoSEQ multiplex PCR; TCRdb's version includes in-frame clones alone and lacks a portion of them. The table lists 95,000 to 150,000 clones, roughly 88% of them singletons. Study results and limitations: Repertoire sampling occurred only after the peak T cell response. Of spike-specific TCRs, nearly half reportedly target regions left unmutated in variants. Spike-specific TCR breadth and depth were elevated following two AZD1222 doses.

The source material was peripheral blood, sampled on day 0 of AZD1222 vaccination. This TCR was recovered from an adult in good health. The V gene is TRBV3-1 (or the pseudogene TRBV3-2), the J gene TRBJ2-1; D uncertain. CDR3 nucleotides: TGTGCCAGCAGCTCGCGGATCATCCCGGTCAATGAGCAGTTCTTC. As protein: CASSSRIIPVNEQFF.